The 2 T cell receptor beta chains below were found in one sample sequenced in a study of regulatory T cells in long-lasting Graves disease. Time point: newly diagnosed GD, antithyroid drugs for less than 3 months. Extracted RNA from PBMCs served as the source of the TCR library. CDR3 regions were amplified by Arm-PCR using iRepertoire HTBI primers to build TCR beta libraries. TCRdb used MiXCR to reprocess the multiplex PCR reads, holding one entry per CDR3 protein. The data contain around 500,000 distinct CDR3 sequences, around 12% of them singletons. This sample was shared with a second study, whose subject was T cells in Graves' hyperthyroidism and ophthalmopathy.

Sequenced here: peripheral blood mononuclear cells (PBMCs), sampled at new diagnosis, from a patient treated with antithyroid drugs. Receptor source: a woman aged 25-40 years with Graves disease.

Ten or more counts support this clonotype. The chain is built from TRBV2 and TRBJ2-7; the D gene could be TRBD1 or TRBD2 (5 bases each). There are 12 residues in the CDR3. V lost 4 bases to trimming and J lost 7 bases, with 11 bases between them. Germline CDR1 is SNHLY and CDR2 is FYNNEI. CDR3 DNA sequence: TGTGCCAGCAGTGGGGACCCTGGAGAGCAGTACTTC. Amino acid sequence: CASSGDPGEQYF. Full variable domain (missing parts from reference TRBV2 and TRBJ2-7): EPEVTQTPSHQVTQMGQEVILRCVPISNHLYFYWYRQILGQKVEFLVSFYNNEISEKSEIFDDQFSVERPDGSNFTLKIRSTKLEDSAMYFCASSGDPGEQYFGPGTRLTVT.

This clonotype has just a few counts. The rearrangement joins TRBV15 to TRBJ1-1, with TRBD1 as a possible D gene (5 bases). This CDR3 has 14 residues. V was trimmed by 0 bases and J by 6 bases, leaving 11 bases between them. Germline V lookup: CDR1 LNHNV, CDR2 YYDKDF (reference sequence). The DNA of the CDR3 is TGTGCCACCAGCAGAGATCTAGCAGGGCCTGAAGCTTTCTTT. This translates into CATSRDLAGPEAFF.